This record concerns one T cell receptor beta chain sequence. Its antigen is unidentified. This sample stems from a study of cytomegalovirus exposure and HLA in healthy donors. Across the whole study: An early data release held tens of millions of unique TCRs from HLA-typed donors. Overall study findings and caveats: A link between a missense DCLRE1C variant and TCR beta V- and J-gene trimming emerged from a later analysis. Reportedly, cytomegalovirus status was diagnosed with high sensitivity and specificity.

The PCR was carried out with 60 Vbeta primers and 13 Jbeta primers. Assay used: immunoSEQ multiplex PCR; TCRdb lists only in-frame clones, some missing. This sample has 160,000 or so clones, with around 79% found just once. Unmatched junction bases numbered 7, after V lost 5 bases and J lost 7 bases. Germline CDR1 reads SGHNT; CDR2 reads YYREEE (reference sequence). The CDR3 runs to 13 residues. This sequence joins TRBV5-4 and TRBJ2-7; TRBD1 matches 9 bases. Sequencing input: PBMCs. The receptor comes from a woman aged 40 to 55 in good health and CMV-seronegative. Here the CDR3 DNA reads TGTGCCAGCAGAACCGGGACAGGGCGAGAGCAGTACTTC. It translates to CASRTGTGREQYF.